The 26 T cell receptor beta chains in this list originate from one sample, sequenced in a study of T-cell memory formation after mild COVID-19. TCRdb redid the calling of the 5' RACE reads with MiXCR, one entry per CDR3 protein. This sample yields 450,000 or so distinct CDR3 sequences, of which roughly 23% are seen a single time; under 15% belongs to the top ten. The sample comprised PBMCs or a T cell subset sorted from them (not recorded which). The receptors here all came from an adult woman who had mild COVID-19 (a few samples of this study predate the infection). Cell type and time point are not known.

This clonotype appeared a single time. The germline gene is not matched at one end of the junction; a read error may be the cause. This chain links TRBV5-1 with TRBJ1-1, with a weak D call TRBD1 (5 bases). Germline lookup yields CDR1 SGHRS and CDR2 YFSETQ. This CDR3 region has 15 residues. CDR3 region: CASSPGGSSNTESFF. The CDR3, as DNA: TGCGCCAGCAGCCCGGGGGGGTCCTCGAACACTGAATCTTTCTTT.

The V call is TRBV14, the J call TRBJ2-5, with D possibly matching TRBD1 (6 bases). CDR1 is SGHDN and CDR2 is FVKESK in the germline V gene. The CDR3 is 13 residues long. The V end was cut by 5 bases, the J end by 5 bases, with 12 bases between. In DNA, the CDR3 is TGTGCCAGCAGCAAACAGGGATGGGAGACCCAGTACTTC. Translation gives CASSKQGWETQYF.

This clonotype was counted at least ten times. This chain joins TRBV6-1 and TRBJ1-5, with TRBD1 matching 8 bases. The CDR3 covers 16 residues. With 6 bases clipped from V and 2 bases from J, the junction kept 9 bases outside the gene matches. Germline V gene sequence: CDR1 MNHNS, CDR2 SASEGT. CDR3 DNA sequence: TGTGCCAGCAGCATTCAGGGGGCTGGGGGCAATCAGCCCCAGCATTTT. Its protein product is CASSIQGAGGNQPQHF.

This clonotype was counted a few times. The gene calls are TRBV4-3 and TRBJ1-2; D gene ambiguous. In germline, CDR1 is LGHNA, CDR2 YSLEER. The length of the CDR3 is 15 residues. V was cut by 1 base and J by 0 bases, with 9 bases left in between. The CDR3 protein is CASSQGRSPNYGYTF. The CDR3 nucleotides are TGCGCCAGCAGCCAAGGGAGGAGCCCTAACTATGGCTACACCTTC.

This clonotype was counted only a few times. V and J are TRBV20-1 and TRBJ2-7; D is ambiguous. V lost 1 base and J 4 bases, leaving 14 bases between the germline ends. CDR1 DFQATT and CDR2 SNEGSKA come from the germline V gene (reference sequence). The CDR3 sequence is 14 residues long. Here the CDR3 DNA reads TGCAGTGCTAGAGCCCCGGGCTCGCGGTACGAGCAGTACTTC. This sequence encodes CSARAPGSRYEQYF.

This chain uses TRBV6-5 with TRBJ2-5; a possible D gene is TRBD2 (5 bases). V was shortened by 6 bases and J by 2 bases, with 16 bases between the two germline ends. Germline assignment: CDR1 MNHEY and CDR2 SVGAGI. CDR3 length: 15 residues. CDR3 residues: CASRAGSGWQETQYF. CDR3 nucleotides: TGTGCCAGCAGGGCCGGTTCGGGGTGGCAAGAGACCCAGTACTTC.

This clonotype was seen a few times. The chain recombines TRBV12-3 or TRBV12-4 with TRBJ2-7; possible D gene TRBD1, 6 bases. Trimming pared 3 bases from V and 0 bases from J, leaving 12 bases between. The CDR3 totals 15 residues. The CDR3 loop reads CASSFEGERSYEQYF. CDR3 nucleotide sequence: TGTGCCAGCAGTTTCGAGGGGGAACGCTCCTACGAGCAGTACTTC.

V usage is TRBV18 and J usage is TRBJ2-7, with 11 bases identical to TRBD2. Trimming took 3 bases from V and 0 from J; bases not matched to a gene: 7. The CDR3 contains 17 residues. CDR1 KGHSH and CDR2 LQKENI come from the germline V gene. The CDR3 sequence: CASSPSGRGLSSYEQYF. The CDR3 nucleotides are TGTGCCAGCTCACCTAGCGGGAGGGGCCTAAGCTCCTACGAGCAGTACTTC.

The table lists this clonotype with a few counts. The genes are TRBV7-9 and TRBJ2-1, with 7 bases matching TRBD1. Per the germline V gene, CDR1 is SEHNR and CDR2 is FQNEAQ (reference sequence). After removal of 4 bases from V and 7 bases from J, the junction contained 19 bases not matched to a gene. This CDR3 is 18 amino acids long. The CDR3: CASSSPSPTGVGSNEQFF. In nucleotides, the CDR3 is TGTGCCAGCAGCTCTCCATCCCCCACAGGGGTGGGGTCGAATGAGCAGTTCTTC.

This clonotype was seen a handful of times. The DNA of the CDR3 is TGCAGCCCGGAACCGGGGGTTCGCACTGAAGCTTTCTTT. Residues: CSPEPGVRTEAFF. The chain carries TRBV29-1 and TRBJ1-1, with D possibly matching TRBD1 (5 bases). Germline V gene sequence: CDR1 SQVTM, CDR2 ANQGSEA. Trimming stripped 8 bases from V and 4 bases from J, with 17 bases between. The CDR3 has 13 amino acids.

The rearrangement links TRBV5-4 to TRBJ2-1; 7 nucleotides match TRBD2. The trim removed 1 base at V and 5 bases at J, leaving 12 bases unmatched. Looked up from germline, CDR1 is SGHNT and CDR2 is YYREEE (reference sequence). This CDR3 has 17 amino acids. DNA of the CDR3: TGTGCCAGCAGCTTGCGGGCTCTTGCGGGAGTCGACAATGAGCAGTTCTTC. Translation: CASSLRALAGVDNEQFF.

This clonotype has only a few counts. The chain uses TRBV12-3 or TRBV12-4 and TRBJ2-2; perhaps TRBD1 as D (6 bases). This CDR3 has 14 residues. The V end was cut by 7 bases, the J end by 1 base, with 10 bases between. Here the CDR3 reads CASIKTGNTGELFF. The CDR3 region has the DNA TGTGCCAGCATCAAGACAGGGAACACCGGGGAGCTGTTTTTT.

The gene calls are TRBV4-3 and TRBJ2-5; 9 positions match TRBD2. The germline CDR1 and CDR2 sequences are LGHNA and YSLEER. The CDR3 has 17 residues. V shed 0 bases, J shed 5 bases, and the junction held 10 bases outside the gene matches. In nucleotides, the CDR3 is TGCGCCAGCAGCCAAGAAGGGGCTAGCGGGATTCATGAGACCCAGTACTTC. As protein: CASSQEGASGIHETQYF.

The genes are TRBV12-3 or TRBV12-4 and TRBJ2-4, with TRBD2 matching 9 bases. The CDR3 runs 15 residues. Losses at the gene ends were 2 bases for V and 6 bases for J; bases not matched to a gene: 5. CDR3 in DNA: TGTGCCAGCAGTTTACCGCGGGAGGGCGGAAACATTCAGTACTTC. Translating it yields CASSLPREGGNIQYF.

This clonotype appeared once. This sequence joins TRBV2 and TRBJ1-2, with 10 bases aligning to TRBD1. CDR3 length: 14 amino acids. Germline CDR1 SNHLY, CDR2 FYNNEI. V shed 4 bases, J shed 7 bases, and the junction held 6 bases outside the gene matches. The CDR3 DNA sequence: TGTGCCAGCAGTGCGACAGGGGGCGCGTTTGGCTACACCTTC. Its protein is CASSATGGAFGYTF.

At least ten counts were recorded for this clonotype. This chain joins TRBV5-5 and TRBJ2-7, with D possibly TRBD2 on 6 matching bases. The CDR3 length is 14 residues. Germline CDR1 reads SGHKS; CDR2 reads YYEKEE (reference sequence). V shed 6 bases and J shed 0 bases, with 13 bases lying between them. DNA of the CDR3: TGTGCCAGCACCCATTTGGGGGGCTCCTACGAGCAGTACTTC. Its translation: CASTHLGGSYEQYF.

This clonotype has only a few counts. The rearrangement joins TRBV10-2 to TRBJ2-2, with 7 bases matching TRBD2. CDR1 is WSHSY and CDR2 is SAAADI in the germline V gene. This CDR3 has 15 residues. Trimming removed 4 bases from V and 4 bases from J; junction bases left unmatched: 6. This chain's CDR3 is CASSGTSGLTGELFF. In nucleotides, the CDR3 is TGCGCCAGCAGTGGGACTAGTGGTCTCACCGGGGAGCTGTTTTTT.

CDR3 nucleotides: TGCGCCAGCAGCCCGGGGACGGTTGGGGCCTACGAGCAGTACTTC. Translating gives CASSPGTVGAYEQYF. The rearrangement joins TRBV5-1 to TRBJ2-7; D may correspond to TRBD1 or TRBD2 (5 bases each). The CDR3 has 15 residues. Trimming pared 4 bases from V and 2 bases from J, leaving 16 bases between. Germline V gives CDR1 SGHRS, CDR2 YFSETQ.

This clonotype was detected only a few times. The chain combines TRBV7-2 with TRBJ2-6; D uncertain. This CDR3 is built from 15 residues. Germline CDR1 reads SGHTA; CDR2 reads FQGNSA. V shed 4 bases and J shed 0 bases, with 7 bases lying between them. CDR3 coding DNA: TGTGCCAGCAGCTCGATAACCTCTGGGGCCAACGTCCTGACTTTC. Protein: CASSSITSGANVLTF.

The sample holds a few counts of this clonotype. CDR3 DNA sequence: TGTGCCAGCACCATCGACGGAGACACTGAAGCTTTCTTT. Protein product: CASTIDGDTEAFF. The V call is TRBV7-9, the J call TRBJ1-1; no reliable D call. V shed 7 bases and J shed 3 bases, with 12 bases lying between them. The CDR3 is made up of 13 amino acids. Germline loops: CDR1 SEHNR, CDR2 FQNEAQ (reference sequence).

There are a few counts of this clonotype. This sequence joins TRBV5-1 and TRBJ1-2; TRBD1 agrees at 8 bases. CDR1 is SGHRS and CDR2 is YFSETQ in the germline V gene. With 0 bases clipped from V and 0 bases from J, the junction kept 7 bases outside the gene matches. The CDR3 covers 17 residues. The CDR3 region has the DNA TGCGCCAGCAGCTTGGAGGACAGGGCTCTAGCTAACTATGGCTACACCTTC. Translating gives CASSLEDRALANYGYTF.

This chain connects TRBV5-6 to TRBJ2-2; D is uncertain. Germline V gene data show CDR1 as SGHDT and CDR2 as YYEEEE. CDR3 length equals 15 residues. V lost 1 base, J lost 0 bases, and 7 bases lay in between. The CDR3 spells CASSLRAPNTGELFF. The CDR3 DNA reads TGTGCCAGCAGCTTGCGGGCGCCGAACACCGGGGAGCTGTTTTTT.

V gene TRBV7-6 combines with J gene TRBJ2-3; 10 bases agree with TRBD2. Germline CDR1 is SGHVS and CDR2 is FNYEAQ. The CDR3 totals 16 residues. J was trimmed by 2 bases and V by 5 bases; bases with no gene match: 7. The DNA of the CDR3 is TGTGCCAGCAGCAAGAGGACTAGCGGTATCACAGATACGCAGTATTTT. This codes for CASSKRTSGITDTQYF.

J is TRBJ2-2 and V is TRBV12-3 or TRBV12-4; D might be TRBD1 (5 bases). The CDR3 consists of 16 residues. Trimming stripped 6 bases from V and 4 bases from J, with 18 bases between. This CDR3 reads CASRFFQGTGTGELFF. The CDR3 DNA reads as TGTGCCAGCAGGTTCTTCCAGGGTACGGGCACCGGGGAGCTGTTTTTT.

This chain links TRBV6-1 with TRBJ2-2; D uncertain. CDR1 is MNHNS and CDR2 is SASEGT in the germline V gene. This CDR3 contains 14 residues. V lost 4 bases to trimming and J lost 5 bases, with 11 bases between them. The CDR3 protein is CASSATLRTGELFF. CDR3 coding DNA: TGTGCCAGCAGTGCCACCCTCCGGACCGGGGAGCTGTTTTTT.

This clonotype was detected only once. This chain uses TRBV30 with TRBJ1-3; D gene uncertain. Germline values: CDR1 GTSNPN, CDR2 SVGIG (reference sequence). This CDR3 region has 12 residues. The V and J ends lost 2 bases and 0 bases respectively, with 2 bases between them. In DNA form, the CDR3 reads TGTGCCTGGAGTACCTCTGGAAACACCATATATTTT. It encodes CAWSTSGNTIYF.